A selection of T cell receptor beta chains follows, all from one sample in a study of blood T cell repertoires in COVID-19. Profiled with immunoSEQ multiplex PCR; TCRdb holds only in-frame clones, not every one. In the table there are about 25,000 clones, around 87% of which are singletons. Material for sequencing was peripheral blood. The receptors shown here come from a man aged 50 or older with active COVID-19. Both conserved end residues are part of each CDR3. A D gene is named only where the DNA matches it firmly. A clone size is listed for some rows: how often the clone was seen (once, few, many), or a class if it is expanded.

>TRBV6-2/TRBV6-3|TRBJ2-5|NA|NA
TGTGCCAGCAGTGGGCCAGGCTACCAAGAGACCCAGTACTTC
CASSGPGYQETQYF
>TRBV7-3|TRBJ1-6|NA|NA
TGTGCCAGCAGCTCAGGGATCTATAATTCACCCCTCCACTTT
CASSSGIYNSPLHF
>TRBV6-1|TRBJ1-1|NA|few
TGTGCCAGCAGTGAGACAAACAGGGACACTGAAGCTTTCTTT
CASSETNRDTEAFF
>TRBV29-1|TRBJ2-7|TRBD1|NA
TGCAGCGTTGAAGATCGATCCGTATCTTGGGGACAGGGTCTAAGCGAGCAGTACTTC
CSVEDRSVSWGQGLSEQYF
>TRBV28|TRBJ2-7|TRBD1|few
TGTGCCAGCAGTCCCTCCGGGACAGGAGACTACGAGCAGTACTTC
CASSPSGTGDYEQYF
>TRBV2|TRBJ1-1|NA|once
TGTGCCAGCACCTGGGCTGAGGGCACTGAAGCTTTCTTT
CASTWAEGTEAFF
>TRBV29-1|TRBJ2-1|NA|NA
TGCAGCGTTGAAGTGCGTACCGGGACTTCCTACAATGAGCAGTTCTTC
CSVEVRTGTSYNEQFF
>TRBV7-9|TRBJ2-1|TRBD2|NA
TGTGCCAGCAGCTTAGGGCTAGCGGGGGGCAATGAGCAGTTCTTC
CASSLGLAGGNEQFF
>TRBV7-2|TRBJ1-2|NA|NA
TGTGCCAGCAGCTTTGGAGAGACGCATCGTTATGGCTACACCTTC
CASSFGETHRYGYTF
>TRBV19|TRBJ1-6|NA|once
TGTGCCAGTAGCCCGGGACACCAAAATTCACCCCTCCACTTT
CASSPGHQNSPLHF
>TRBV9|TRBJ1-5|TRBD1|once
TGTGCCAGCAGCCGAACAGGGGTGGATCAGCCCCAGCATTTT
CASSRTGVDQPQHF
>TRBV7-3|TRBJ1-3|NA|NA
TGTGCCAGCAGCTTAAGACAGGCCCTCTCTGGAAACACCATATATTTT
CASSLRQALSGNTIYF
>TRBV3-1/TRBV3-2|TRBJ2-2|TRBD2|NA
TGTGCCAGCAGCACGACTAGCAGGAACACCGGGGAGCTGTTTTTT
CASSTTSRNTGELFF
>TRBV27|TRBJ1-2|NA|NA
TGTGCCAGCAGTTTATCCCCAGCGGGCTCTGGCTACACCTTC
CASSLSPAGSGYTF
>TRBV9|TRBJ1-2|NA|once
TGTGCCAGCAGCGTTGGGGGATTACAGGGCACTTCTCATGGCTACACCTTC
CASSVGGLQGTSHGYTF
>TRBV19|TRBJ2-2|TRBD2|NA
TGTGCCAGTAGTAGGGGTCTAGGGGAGCGGGAGGGCCTGACCGGGGAGCTGTTTTTT
CASSRGLGEREGLTGELFF
>TRBV12-5|TRBJ1-5|TRBD1|NA
TGTGCTAGACAGGGGGTAAGGCACCAGCCCCAGCATTTT
CARQGVRHQPQHF
>TRBV28|TRBJ1-5|TRBD1|NA
TGTGCCAGCAGTAGAGTAGGGACAGGGGTTCTTCAGCCCCAGCATTTT
CASSRVGTGVLQPQHF
>TRBV4-3|TRBJ2-1|TRBD2|NA
TGCGCCAGCAGCCAAGAAGGCGGGAGGGGAGATGAGCAGTTCTTC
CASSQEGGRGDEQFF
>TRBV5-5|TRBJ2-3|TRBD1|NA
TGTGCCAGCAGCTTTCGGACAGGGGGCAGGGCAGATACGCAGTATTTT
CASSFRTGGRADTQYF
>TRBV2|TRBJ1-6|NA|few
TGTGCCAGCAGTGGACACTTGCGAAGCTCCTATAATTCACCCCTCCACTTT
CASSGHLRSSYNSPLHF
>TRBV7-2|TRBJ1-5|NA|NA
TGTGCCAGCAGCTTAGGAGGGCTTAGCAATCAGCCCCAGCATTTT
CASSLGGLSNQPQHF
>TRBV18|TRBJ2-1|TRBD2|few
TGTGCCAGCTCATTCAGGACTAGTTCCTACAATGAGCAGTTCTTC
CASSFRTSSYNEQFF
>TRBV3-1/TRBV3-2|TRBJ2-3|TRBD2|NA
TGTGCCAGCAGCCAAGGTAAAGCTAGCGGGAGTTCAAGCACAGATACGCAGTATTTT
CASSQGKASGSSSTDTQYF
>TRBV29-1|TRBJ1-1|TRBD1|NA
TGCAGCGCGTGGACAGGACGGAACACTGAAGCTTTCTTT
CSAWTGRNTEAFF
>TRBV15|TRBJ2-1|TRBD1|NA
TGTGCCACCAGCAGGGCTCGGCAGGGGGCGAATGAGCAGTTCTTC
CATSRARQGANEQFF
>TRBV5-4|TRBJ1-1|NA|NA
TGTGCCAGCAGCTTAGTATCAGGGTCGGTGACTGAAGCTTTCTTT
CASSLVSGSVTEAFF
>TRBV27|TRBJ2-7|TRBD2|NA
TGTGCCAGCAGTTTTACTAGCGGGGGCCTTTCCTACGAGCAGTACTTC
CASSFTSGGLSYEQYF